Below are 20 T cell receptor beta chains sequenced from a single sample in a study of T cell responses to AZD1222 COVID-19 vaccine. Sequencing used immunoSEQ multiplex PCR; TCRdb keeps in-frame clones, though not all of them. The repertoire holds about 120,000 clones, with around 92% as singletons. The material sequenced was peripheral blood, taken on day 0 of AZD1222 vaccination. These receptors all stem from an adult in good health.

The rearrangement links TRBV13 to TRBJ2-3; tentatively, D is TRBD1 or TRBD2 (5 bases each). Germline assignment: CDR1 PRHDT and CDR2 FYEKMQ (reference sequence). The V end lost 5 bases, the J end lost 9 bases, and 18 bases lay between the germline ends. The CDR3 length is 14 residues. The CDR3 coding sequence is TGTGCCAGCAGCCGGTGGGGGACCGTGAAGACGCAGTATTTT. This sequence encodes CASSRWGTVKTQYF. The entire variable domain, with the rest obtained from reference TRBV13 and TRBJ2-3, is as follows: AAGVIQSPRHLIKEKRETATLKCYPIPRHDTVYWYQQGPGQDPQFLISFYEKMQSDKGSIPDRFSAQQFSDYHSELNMSSLELGDSALYFCASSRWGTVKTQYFGPGTRLTVL.

This clone was seen once. This rearrangement joins TRBV4-1 to TRBJ2-3; D is perhaps TRBD2 (5 bases). The V gene's germline CDR1 is MGHRA and CDR2 YSYEKL. The CDR3 consists of 15 residues. Deletions cut 2 bases from V and 5 bases from J, with 14 bases between. The CDR3 sequence is CASSQPSARGDTQYF. In DNA, the CDR3 is TGCGCCAGCAGCCAACCCTCGGCTCGGGGAGATACGCAGTATTTT.

This chain uses TRBV7-9 with TRBJ2-7; D ambiguous. The CDR3 length is 14 residues. CDR1 and CDR2 from the germline V gene are SEHNR and FQNEAQ (reference sequence). Deletions cut 4 bases from V and 2 bases from J, with 12 bases between. CDR3 nucleotides: TGTGCCAGCAGCTATGATCGACGAACCTACGAGCAGTACTTC. This encodes CASSYDRRTYEQYF.

The CDR3 protein is CASSGNTIYF. CDR3 coding DNA: TGTGCCAGTTCTGGAAACACCATATATTTT. This chain uses TRBV5-5 with TRBJ1-3; no definite D call. V gave up 8 bases and J gave up 1 base, with 1 base separating them. CDR3 length: 10 residues. Germline V gene lookup returns CDR1 SGHKS and CDR2 YYEKEE (reference sequence).

J is TRBJ1-1 and V is TRBV18; 11 bases line up with TRBD1. CDR1 and CDR2 (germline): KGHSH, LQKENI. Losses at the gene ends were 6 bases for V and 3 bases for J; bases not matched to a gene: 3. The CDR3 runs to 14 residues. DNA of the CDR3: TGTGCCAGCTCGCAGGACAGGGGGCACACTGAAGCTTTCTTT. Its protein is CASSQDRGHTEAFF.

The chain is built from TRBV24-1 and TRBJ2-7, with D unclear. The CDR3 is 14 residues long. Trimming cost V 6 bases and J 6 bases, with 17 bases left between them. Looked up from germline, CDR1 is KGHDR and CDR2 is SFDVKD. CDR3 region: CATSSPDRDVEQYF. CDR3 DNA sequence: TGTGCCACCAGTTCCCCAGACCGTGACGTCGAGCAGTACTTC.

V and J are TRBV28 and TRBJ1-5; D gene uncertain. Germline assignment: CDR1 MDHEN and CDR2 SYDVKM. Trimming left V 6 bases short and J 9 bases short, with 9 bases between. This CDR3 region has 11 residues. CDR3 residues: CASSPGWPQHF. The CDR3, as DNA: TGTGCCAGCAGCCCCGGGTGGCCCCAGCATTTT.

This chain joins TRBV18 and TRBJ1-1; TRBD1 might be the D (5 bases). The CDR3 has 15 residues. Trimming pared 4 bases from V and 4 bases from J, leaving 16 bases between. CDR1 is KGHSH, CDR2 LQKENI, per germline. CDR3 sequence (DNA): TGTGCCAGCTCACTTTTCAGGGATCCGAGCACTGAAGCTTTCTTT. Translating gives CASSLFRDPSTEAFF.

The V and J genes are TRBV25-1 and TRBJ1-6, with D possibly matching TRBD1 (5 bases). The germline gives CDR1 MGHDK, CDR2 SYGVNS. Between the trimmed V and J ends, which lost 4 bases and 6 bases, there was a span of 10 bases. The CDR3 extends over 14 amino acids. CDR3 DNA sequence: TGTGCCAGCAGTGGGGGACGTAGTAATTCACCCCTCCACTTT. Encoded protein: CASSGGRSNSPLHF.

The rearrangement joins TRBV7-2 to TRBJ2-7, with TRBD2 matching over 9 bases. The CDR3 runs to 14 residues. In germline, CDR1 is SGHTA, CDR2 FQGNSA. V shed 0 bases, J shed 3 bases, and the junction held 0 bases outside the gene matches. The CDR3 loop is CASSLASGGYEQYF. DNA of the CDR3: TGTGCCAGCAGCTTAGCTAGCGGGGGCTACGAGCAGTACTTC.

The chain employs TRBV27 and TRBJ1-5, with TRBD1 matching 10 bases. V shed 2 bases and J 2 bases; nucleotides not matched to a gene: 3. CDR1 is MNHEY, CDR2 SMNVEV, per germline (reference sequence). The CDR3 sequence is 16 residues long. The CDR3 DNA reads as TGTGCCAGCAGTTTAGGTGGGACAGGGGGCAATCAGCCCCAGCATTTT. Translating it yields CASSLGGTGGNQPQHF.

This clone came up once. The chain carries TRBV10-1 and TRBJ1-5, with a possible D match to TRBD1 (6 bases). The CDR3 covers 13 residues. V was shortened by 6 bases and J by 6 bases, with 12 bases between the two germline ends. Germline V gives CDR1 WNHNN, CDR2 SYGVQD (reference sequence). The CDR3 nucleotides are TGCGCCAGCAGCCCCAGGGGAAGTCAGCCCCAGCATTTT. It encodes CASSPRGSQPQHF.

This clone was picked up one time. V and J are TRBV27 and TRBJ1-1; D unresolved. Deletions cut 0 bases from V and 0 bases from J, with 5 bases between. Germline V CDR1 and CDR2: MNHEY, SMNVEV (reference sequence). The CDR3 covers 14 residues. CDR3 loop: CASSLSILNTEAFF. CDR3 in DNA: TGTGCCAGCAGTTTATCCATCTTGAACACTGAAGCTTTCTTT.

This clone was detected once. The chain uses TRBV19 and TRBJ1-5, with 7 bases that match TRBD1. V gave up 5 bases and J gave up 0 bases; unmatched junction bases: 7. This CDR3 has 16 residues. Germline CDR1 is LNHDA and CDR2 is SQIVND (reference sequence). This CDR3 reads CASSSGQLYSNQPQHF. Written as DNA, the CDR3 is TGTGCCAGTAGTTCGGGACAGCTTTATAGCAATCAGCCCCAGCATTTT.

V is TRBV27 and J is TRBJ2-7, with D hard to call. CDR1 is MNHEY, CDR2 SMNVEV, per germline (reference sequence). The CDR3 totals 15 residues. V shed 6 bases and J shed 2 bases, with 17 bases lying between them. The CDR3 sequence is CASREWSRRTYEQYF. CDR3 sequence (DNA): TGTGCCAGCAGAGAATGGAGCCGGCGAACCTACGAGCAGTACTTC.

The genes are TRBV7-8 and TRBJ2-1, with D unclear. The germline V and J ends were trimmed by 1 base and 7 bases, with 8 bases remaining between them. Germline CDR1 and CDR2: SGHVS and FQNEAQ. This CDR3 is 13 amino acids long. The CDR3 spells CASSLGGWNEQFF. For the CDR3, the DNA is TGTGCCAGCAGCTTAGGAGGATGGAATGAGCAGTTCTTC.

The V call is TRBV9, the J call TRBJ2-3, with 11 nucleotides matching TRBD2. This CDR3 is 16 amino acids long. The germline CDR1 and CDR2 sequences are SGDLS and YYNGEE. With V trimmed by 3 bases and J by 2 bases, 5 bases remained unmatched. This CDR3 reads CASSAILAGDTDTQYF. The CDR3 DNA reads as TGTGCCAGCAGCGCCATACTAGCGGGAGACACAGATACGCAGTATTTT.

This chain links TRBV10-2 with TRBJ2-7; weak D call: TRBD2 (6 bases). CDR1 is WSHSY and CDR2 is SAAADI in the germline V gene. V was shortened by 5 bases and J by 2 bases, with 13 bases between the two germline ends. The CDR3 contains 14 residues. The CDR3 protein is CASSPGLIAYEQYF. The CDR3 DNA sequence: TGCGCCAGCAGTCCGGGACTGATTGCCTACGAGCAGTACTTC.

The chain recombines TRBV10-2 with TRBJ2-5, with D unclear. CDR1 and CDR2 (germline): WSHSY, SAAADI. The CDR3 is 15 residues long. The V end lost 4 bases, the J end lost 3 bases, and 15 bases lay between the germline ends. The CDR3 region is CASSASVIAEETQYF. CDR3 sequence (DNA): TGCGCCAGCAGTGCCTCCGTCATCGCCGAAGAGACCCAGTACTTC.

This chain connects TRBV7-9 to TRBJ2-1, with a tentative D call TRBD2 (5 bases). The germline V gene has CDR1 SEHNR and CDR2 FQNEAQ (reference sequence). This CDR3 spans 14 amino acids. With 5 bases removed from V and 1 base from J, the gap between germline ends came to 9 bases. For the CDR3, the DNA is TGTGCCAGCAGCGCGGACTTTTCCTACAATGAGCAGTTCTTC. The encoded protein is CASSADFSYNEQFF.